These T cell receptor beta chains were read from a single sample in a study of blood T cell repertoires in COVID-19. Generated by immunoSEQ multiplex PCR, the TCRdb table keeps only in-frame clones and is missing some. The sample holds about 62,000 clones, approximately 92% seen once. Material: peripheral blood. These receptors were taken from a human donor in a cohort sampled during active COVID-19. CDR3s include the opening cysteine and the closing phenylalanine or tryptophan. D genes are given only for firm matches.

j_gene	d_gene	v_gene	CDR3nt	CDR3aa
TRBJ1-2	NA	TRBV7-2	TGTGCCAGCAGCAGCCAGACAGACTTCTATGGCTACACCTTC	CASSSQTDFYGYTF
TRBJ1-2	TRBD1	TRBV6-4	TGTGCCAGCAGTGTAAGGACAGGGGAAAGCTACACCTTC	CASSVRTGESYTF
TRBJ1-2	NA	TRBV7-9	TGTGCCAGCAGCCGCGACACGTTCTATGGCTACACCTTC	CASSRDTFYGYTF
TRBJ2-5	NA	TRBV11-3	TGTGCCAGCAGTAGAGGGCCGAGGGAGACCCAGTACTTC	CASSRGPRETQYF
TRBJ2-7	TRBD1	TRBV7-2	TGTGCCAGCAGCTTAGCGCGGGACAGGGCCTACGAGCAGTACTTC	CASSLARDRAYEQYF
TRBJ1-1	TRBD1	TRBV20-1	TGCAGTGCTAGACTAACAGGGGGAGCTTTCTTT	CSARLTGGAFF
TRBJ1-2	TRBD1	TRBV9	TGTGCCAGCAGCGTAGAGGACAGGGGGCGGCGAGGCTACACCTTC	CASSVEDRGRRGYTF
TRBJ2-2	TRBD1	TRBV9	TGTGCCAGCAGCATATTACAGGGGACCACCGGGGAGCTGTTTTTT	CASSILQGTTGELFF
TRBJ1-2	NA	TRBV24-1	TGTGCCACCAGTGATTTGCTCGGCTATGGCTACACCTTC	CATSDLLGYGYTF
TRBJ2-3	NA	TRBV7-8	TGTGCCAGCAGCTTAGGTACTATTTCAGAAACGCAGTATTTT	CASSLGTISETQYF
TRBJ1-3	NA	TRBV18	TGTGCCAGCTCACCAACGTCCAGGAACACCATATATTTT	CASSPTSRNTIYF